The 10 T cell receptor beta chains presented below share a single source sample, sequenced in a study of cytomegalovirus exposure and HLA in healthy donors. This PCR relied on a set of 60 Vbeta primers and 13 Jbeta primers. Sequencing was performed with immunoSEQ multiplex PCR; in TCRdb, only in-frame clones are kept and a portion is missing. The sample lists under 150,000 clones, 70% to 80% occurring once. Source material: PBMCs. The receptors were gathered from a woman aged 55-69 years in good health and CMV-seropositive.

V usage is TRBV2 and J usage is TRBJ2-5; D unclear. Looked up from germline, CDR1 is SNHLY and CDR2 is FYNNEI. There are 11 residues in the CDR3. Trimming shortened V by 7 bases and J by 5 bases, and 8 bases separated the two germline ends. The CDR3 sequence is CASKAAETQYF. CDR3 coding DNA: TGTGCCAGCAAGGCAGCGGAGACCCAGTACTTC.

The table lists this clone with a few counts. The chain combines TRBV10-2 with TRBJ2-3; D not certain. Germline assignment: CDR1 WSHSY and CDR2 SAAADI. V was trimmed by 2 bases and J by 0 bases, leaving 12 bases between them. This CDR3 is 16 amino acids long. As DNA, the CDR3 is TGCGCCAGCAGTGAGGGTCCAGCGACTAGCACAGATACGCAGTATTTT. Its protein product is CASSEGPATSTDTQYF.

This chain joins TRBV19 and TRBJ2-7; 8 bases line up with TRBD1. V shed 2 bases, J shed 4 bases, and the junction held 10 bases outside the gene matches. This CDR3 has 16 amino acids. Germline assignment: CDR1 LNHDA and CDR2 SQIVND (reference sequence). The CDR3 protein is CASSISLWQGAYEQYF. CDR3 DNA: TGTGCCAGTAGTATAAGTCTCTGGCAGGGGGCTTACGAGCAGTACTTC.

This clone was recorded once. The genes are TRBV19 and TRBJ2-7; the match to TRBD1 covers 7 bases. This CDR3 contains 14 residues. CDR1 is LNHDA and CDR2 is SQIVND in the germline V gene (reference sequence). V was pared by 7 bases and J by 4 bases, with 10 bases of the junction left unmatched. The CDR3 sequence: CASTPEQGPYEQYF. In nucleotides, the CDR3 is TGTGCCAGTACCCCGGAACAGGGGCCGTACGAGCAGTACTTC.

CDR3 nucleotides: TGCGCCAGCAGCAGGCGGGAAGGGGGCACAGATACGCAGTATTTT. Its protein is CASSRREGGTDTQYF. The chain carries TRBV10-1 and TRBJ2-3, with TRBD2 as a possible D gene (6 bases). The CDR3 covers 15 residues. Trimming pared 6 bases from V and 1 base from J, leaving 14 bases between. Germline V lookup: CDR1 WNHNN, CDR2 SYGVQD (reference sequence).

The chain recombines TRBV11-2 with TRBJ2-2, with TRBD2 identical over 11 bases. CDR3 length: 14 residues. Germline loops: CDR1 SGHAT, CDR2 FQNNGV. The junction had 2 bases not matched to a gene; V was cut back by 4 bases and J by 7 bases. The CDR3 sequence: CASSSGLAVGELFF. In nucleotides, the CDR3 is TGTGCCAGCAGCTCGGGACTAGCGGTCGGGGAGCTGTTTTTT. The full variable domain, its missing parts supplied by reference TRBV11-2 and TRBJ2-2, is EAGVAQSPRYKIIEKRQSVAFWCNPISGHATLYWYQQILGQGPKLLIQFQNNGVVDDSQLPKDRFSAERLKGVDSTLKIQPAKLEDSAVYLCASSSGLAVGELFFGEGSRLTVL.

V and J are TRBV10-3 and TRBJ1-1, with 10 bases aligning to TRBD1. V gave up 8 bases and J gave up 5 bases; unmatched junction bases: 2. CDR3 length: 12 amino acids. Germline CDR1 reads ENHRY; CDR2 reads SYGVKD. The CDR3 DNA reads TGTGCCATCGGGACAGGGGTAACTGAAGCTTTCTTT. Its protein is CAIGTGVTEAFF.

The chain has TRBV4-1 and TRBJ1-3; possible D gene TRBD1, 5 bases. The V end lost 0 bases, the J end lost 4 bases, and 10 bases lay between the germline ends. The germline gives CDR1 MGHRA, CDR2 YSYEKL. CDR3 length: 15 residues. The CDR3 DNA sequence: TGCGCCAGCAGCCAAGAGGCGACAGCCGGAAACACCATATATTTT. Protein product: CASSQEATAGNTIYF.

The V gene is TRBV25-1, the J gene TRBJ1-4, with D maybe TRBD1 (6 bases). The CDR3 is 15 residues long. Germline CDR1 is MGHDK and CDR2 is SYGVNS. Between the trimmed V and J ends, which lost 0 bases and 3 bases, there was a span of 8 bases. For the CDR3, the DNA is TGTGCCAGCAGTGAATATACAGGGCCTAATGAAAAACTGTTTTTT. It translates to CASSEYTGPNEKLFF. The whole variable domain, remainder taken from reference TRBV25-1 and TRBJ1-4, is EADIYQTPRYLVIGTGKKITLECSQTMGHDKMYWYQQDPGMELHLIHYSYGVNSTEKGDLSSESTVSRIRTEHFPLTLESARPSHTSQYLCASSEYTGPNEKLFFGSGTQLSVL.

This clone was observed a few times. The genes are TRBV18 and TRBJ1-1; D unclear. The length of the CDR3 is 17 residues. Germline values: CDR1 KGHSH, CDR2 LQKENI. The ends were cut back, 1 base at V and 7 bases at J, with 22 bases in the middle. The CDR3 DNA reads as TGTGCCAGCTCACCACGCCTCTTGCGCGAGGGAGAGGTTGAAGCTTTCTTT. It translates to CASSPRLLREGEVEAFF.